This T cell receptor beta chain is drawn from a study of T cells in localized non-small cell lung cancer. Worth noting for this clone: Its antigen is currently unknown.

Sequencing was performed with immunoSEQ multiplex PCR; in TCRdb, only in-frame clones are kept and a portion is missing. The data show tens of thousands of clones, 85% to 90% seen once. V lost 5 bases and J lost 5, with 12 bases in between. CDR1 is LNHDA and CDR2 is SQIVND in the germline V gene (reference sequence). There are 13 residues in the CDR3. Study-wide findings and caveats: A median of about 60 of the top 100 tumor clones appeared in adjacent lung, which was paired and uninvolved.

This rearrangement joins TRBV19 to TRBJ2-5; D may be TRBD1 or TRBD2 (6 bases each). This TCR was sampled from a man aged 35 to 70 with stage II squamous cell lung carcinoma. The sample here was PBMCs, taken before any cancer treatment. CDR3 DNA: TGTGCCAGTAGTGGGGGGCGAGGGGAGACCCAGTACTTC. Translating gives CASSGGRGETQYF. Full variable domain (remainder filled in from reference TRBV19 and TRBJ2-5): DGGITQSPKYLFRKEGQNVTLSCEQNLNHDAMYWYRQDPGQGLRLIYYSQIVNDFQKGDIAEGYSVSREKKESFPLTVTSAQKNPTAFYLCASSGGRGETQYFGPGTRLLVL.